This T cell receptor beta chain is from a study of cytomegalovirus exposure and HLA in healthy donors (dated by TCRdb to 2016 to 2017). Background for the entire study: An earlier analysis of under 600 of the donors reported roughly 270 Gb of sequence data and roughly 100 million unique TCR beta sequences from some 180 million T cells. About 300 gigabases of sequencing data and approximately 93 million unique TCR sequences were included in an early release covering under 650 HLA-typed donors. The genetic ancestry cluster associated with self-reported Caucasian donors included 81% of the approximately 400 genotyped donors. The study was designed to test whether signatures of past pathogen exposure could be identified by cataloging public T cell receptors. Using immunosequencing, the study profiled T cell repertoires from 640 or so subjects and related those repertoires to cytomegalovirus serostatus. In addition to the first cohort of 666 subjects, a separate validation cohort of 120 different subjects was used. To predict cytomegalovirus infection status, the study combined high-throughput TCR immunosequencing, statistical association of individual TCRs with disease status, and machine learning. In a later analysis, previously published TCR beta repertoires from several hundred donors were re-analyzed and high-resolution HLA genotyping was added so that TCR occurrence patterns could be studied. Rather than using new phenotypic data, the later analysis identified candidate immune exposures from TCR beta sequences and from how often those sequences occurred across donors. To decide whether each TCR beta V gene segment behaved as functional or pseudogenic, an earlier analysis of several hundred of the donors relied on high-throughput TCR beta sequencing. Donor age, sex, ethnicity and CMV serostatus were compiled together with the repertoire data. In a later genetic analysis, genome-wide SNP genotypes for about three fifths of the roughly 670 donors were used, and that subset was treated as a discovery cohort. All discovery cohort repertoires had been generated using a single sequencing platform. HLA typing covered class I and class II loci at four-digit resolution. The number of donors typed differed by locus, with 629-630 for A, B, C, DRB1 and DQB1, 522 for DQA1, about 610 for DPA1, and some 470 for DPB1. Five DR-DQ haplotypes were handled as single units for association and clustering, since linkage in the cohort was strong. Across some 400 genotyped donors of the cohort, an average of roughly 250,000 unique TCR beta nucleotide sequences per donor were sequenced, and roughly a sixth of those sequences were non-productive.

A remark on this clone: No antigen is known for it. No clone much larger than this one lies a single base away; base qualities are absent.

The library was obtained by the immunoSEQ multiplex PCR assay. The multiplex PCR relied on a mix of 60 forward primers for TCR Vbeta segments and 13 reverse primers for TCR Jbeta segments. Amplification of the CDR3 region of rearranged TCR beta genes was performed with a multiplex PCR assay on genomic DNA. The amplified TCR beta libraries were sequenced on the Illumina HiSeq System as 87-base-pair reads. Concerning the study's data processing: A later analysis tallied tens of millions of unique TCR beta chains across the 660 or so repertoires, and approximately 9.9 million of those chains were shared by two or more donors. Raw reads were error-corrected and collapsed into unique sequences by a nearest-neighbor algorithm in which closely related sequences were merged to remove PCR and sequencing errors. To assign V, D and J gene segments, CDR3 sequences were aligned to IMGT reference sequences. For a sequence to be retained, at least a six-nucleotide match to both a V gene segment and a J gene segment was required. Rearrangements were called productive when the CDR3 lacked stop codons and stayed in frame with V and J; all others were non-productive. CDR3 was defined according to IMGT convention as the region running from the second conserved V-encoded cysteine to the conserved J-encoded phenylalanine. The earlier analysis of a few hundred of the donors excluded any sequence lacking an unambiguous match to a single V gene segment. In an earlier analysis of 587 of the donors, V segments were called functional above 56.7% productive rearrangements and were called segregating when the between-donor standard deviation exceeded 5%. A statistical classification framework was built for diagnosing cytomegalovirus status from the catalog of TCR beta chain sequences. A later analysis assigned V and J genes by comparing TCR nucleotide sequences with IMGT/GENE-DB human TR gene sequences. A later analysis assigned CDR3 sequences and most-parsimonious VDJ recombination scenarios with the TCRdist pipeline. In a later analysis, each TCR beta chain was defined by its CDR3 amino acid sequence together with its V-gene family, and reads without a unique V-gene family were excluded. In a later analysis, some 600 highly shared, low-generation-probability nucleotide sequences were removed to address suspected cross-contamination and a sequencing artifact. A later analysis calculated a clonal expansion index for each public chain from normalized within-repertoire ranks of inferred template counts. In a later analysis, generation probabilities were computed using a VDJ recombination model fitted to out-of-frame rearrangements, and the results were checked against IGoR. A later analysis scored TCR-TCR, TCR-HLA and TCR-CMV co-occurrence with hypergeometric tests, applying a repertoire-size bias correction to TCR pairs. False discovery rates were estimated in a later analysis by permuting HLA or CMV assignments 20 times. In a later analysis, co-occurring TCRs were grouped with DBSCAN, and TCRdist sequence similarity was added when clustering was performed within HLA-allele-positive subsets. Co-occurrence clustering excluded repertoires with fewer than 30,000 or more than 120,000 public chains, plus five with anomalous nucleotide sharing. Here the immuneACCESS table is served through TCRdb, limited to in-frame sequences with V and J called. Missing clones are a known gap in these copies; in checked studies unresolved V genes cover under half, and the rest lacks a known reason. V and J calls and clone size follow that table, whereas D and trimming were derived from the DNA. For this sample the table gives 95,000 or so clones, of which about 76% were detected only once. The ten biggest clones cover less than 4.5% of the sample.

The CDR3 numbers 12 residues from cysteine through phenylalanine. Only the CDR3 DNA is retained, 36 bases long and in frame from the first base. As encoded in the germline V gene, CDR1 is MNHEY while CDR2 is SVGAGI. General conclusions and limits of the study: Several of the top co-occurrence clusters appeared to be linked to parvovirus B19, influenza, CMV and Epstein-Barr virus, according to a later analysis. The only immune exposure information available for the cohort was CMV serostatus. At a false discovery rate of 0.05, a later analysis linked about 17,000 TCR beta sequences to specific HLA alleles. Cytomegalovirus status was reported to be diagnosed by the classifier with high specificity and sensitivity in both the original and validation cohorts. Most CMV-associated TCR beta chains appeared to be HLA-restricted in a later analysis, and the HLA associations seemed to be driven largely by CMV exposure. Because HLA typing was missing for some donors at each locus, association tests included only the typed subset. The authors suggested that the approach could potentially be extended to other disease states and immunological phenotypes. When HLA alleles, especially DR and DQ, strongly co-occurred, TCR associations were difficult to assign to individual alleles. In this cohort, only TCR beta chains were sequenced, and detectable features were limited by the absence of alpha or paired-chain data. Linkage disequilibrium might explain the correlated functional status among segregating V segments, but an unknown experimental factor could not be excluded. A further reported finding was that TCR beta sequences accurately predicted the HLA-A and HLA-B alleles for most subjects in the first cohort. In an earlier analysis of about 540 of the donors, most TCR beta V segments were observed in productive rearrangements about 87% or about 30% of the time, broadly matching IMGT annotations. According to a later genetic analysis, donors in an Asian-associated ancestry cluster had fewer N-insertions in productive TCRs than the approximately 630-donor mean. Because counts were too low, seventeen rarely observed V segments, including chromosome 9 orphons, were excluded from the earlier analysis of some 540 of the donors. Most TCR sequences were seen in very few donors, while some public TCRs were found in many individuals. An association between a missense DCLRE1C variant and V-gene and J-gene trimming of TCR beta chains was found in a later genetic analysis and replicated in an independent cohort. Because the 87-base-pair reads could not distinguish some IMGT-functional V segments, including TRBV6-2 and TRBV6-3, those segments were excluded. Compared with equally common non-associated chains, HLA-associated TCR beta chains in a later analysis were more clonally expanded and had lower generation probabilities. According to a later analysis, TCR association rates differed among HLA loci, with DRB1 alleles showing the most associated TCRs and HLA-C alleles showing the fewest. The study listed around 160 TCR beta chains as associated with cytomegalovirus. In vitro tests confirmed that three of the cytomegalovirus-associated TCR beta chains recognize cytomegalovirus antigens. The presence/absence analyses assumed that sequencing depth was roughly uniform across donors, and that assumption may not be true. A cluster of highly shared sequence variants was judged likely to represent a technical artifact of the sequencing pipeline.

The cohort comprised hundreds of healthy bone marrow donors. At the time of sampling, all cohort members were nominally healthy, though unrecorded immune exposures were likely present. The donor tested CMV seropositive, placing the donor among the approximately 290 seropositive members of the cohort. Every donor gave a peripheral blood sample, and the peripheral blood mononuclear cells from that sample were used for TCR beta sequencing. The Qiagen DNeasy Blood Extraction Kit was used to extract genomic DNA from the blood cell samples. This receptor was obtained from a woman in her sixties or seventies in good health and CMV-seropositive. The V and J genes are TRBV6-5 and TRBJ2-5; no D gene can be assigned with confidence. The last part of the DNA fits TRBJ2-7 better; the J call may be wrong. The sequencing input was PBMCs. The CDR3 reads CASESNSYEQYF. The nucleotide sequence reads as follows: TGTGCCAGCGAGTCGAACTCCTACGAGCAGTACTTC.